This TCR beta chain was captured by sequencing in a study of T cell responses to AZD1222 COVID-19 vaccine. In the study overall: Researchers grouped second doses given at about 4 or about 12 weeks into one pool.

The method was immunoSEQ multiplex PCR; TCRdb's version includes in-frame clones alone and lacks a portion of them. The profile shows 85,000 to 130,000 clones, approximately 90% of them singletons. Findings and caveats of the study: Among the donors, most were white British and more were female, and clonal diversity was possibly underestimated.

As concerns this clone: What it recognizes is unknown.

V lost 5 bases to trimming and J lost 5 bases; unmatched junction nucleotides: 5. Germline CDR1 is SGHVS and CDR2 is FQNEAQ. The CDR3 totals 14 residues. The sequence came from an adult in good health. Specimen: peripheral blood, collected on day 0 of AZD1222 vaccination. The rearrangement links TRBV7-8 to TRBJ1-1, with 10 bases identical to TRBD1. The CDR3: CASSQGTGVTEAFF. CDR3 bases: TGTGCCAGCAGCCAGGGGACAGGGGTTACTGAAGCTTTCTTT.